These 13 T cell receptor beta chains share one sample of origin, sequenced in a study of T cells after yellow fever vaccination. TCRdb re-called the 5' RACE reads with MiXCR, one entry per CDR3 protein. Of approximately 240,000 distinct CDR3 sequences in the sample, 3.6% were seen once. The source material was PBMCs, sampled 15 days after the yellow fever booster vaccination. The receptors here all came from a man between 18 and 35 years old who received the YFV17D yellow fever vaccine.

This clonotype occurred many times. This chain uses TRBV20-1 with TRBJ2-1, with a tentative D call TRBD2 (5 bases). Trimming removed 3 bases at V and 10 bases at J, with 10 bases between. This CDR3 is 11 amino acids long. The germline CDR1 and CDR2 sequences are DFQATT and SNEGSKA (reference sequence). The CDR3 sequence is CSASWTPEQFF. Written as DNA, the CDR3 is TGCAGTGCTAGCTGGACTCCAGAGCAGTTCTTC.

In its sample, this clonotype was seen many times. V usage is TRBV5-1 and J usage is TRBJ1-1; weak D call: TRBD1 (6 bases). Trimming stripped 6 bases from V and 0 bases from J, with 12 bases between. Germline V gene data show CDR1 as SGHRS and CDR2 as YFSETQ. CDR3 length equals 14 residues. CDR3: CASTLQGLNTEAFF. The CDR3 bases are TGCGCCAGCACCCTACAGGGATTGAACACTGAAGCTTTCTTT.

The sample holds many counts of this clonotype. This sequence joins TRBV7-9 and TRBJ1-3; no reliable D call. Between the trimmed V and J ends, which lost 0 bases and 1 base, there was a span of 16 bases. Germline-derived CDR1 and CDR2 are SEHNR and FQNEAQ (reference sequence). CDR3 size: 18 residues. CDR3 region: CASSLAAAGPSSGNTIYF. Written as DNA, the CDR3 is TGTGCCAGCAGCTTAGCGGCTGCCGGACCGTCATCTGGAAACACCATATATTTT. The full variable domain, rest sourced from reference TRBV7-9 and TRBJ1-3, is DTGVSQNPRHKITKRGQNVTFRCDPISEHNRLYWYRQTLGQGPEFLTYFQNEAQLEKSRLLSDRFSAERPKGSFSTLEIQRTEQGDSAMYLCASSLAAAGPSSGNTIYFGEGSWLTVV.

This clonotype was counted many times. The V call is TRBV5-4, the J call TRBJ1-2; 8 bases agree with TRBD1. There are 14 residues in the CDR3. The V gene end was trimmed by 5 bases and the J gene end by 3 bases; junction bases not matched to a gene: 6. Germline V CDR1 and CDR2: SGHNT, YYREEE (reference sequence). CDR3 nucleotides: TGTGCCAGCAGGACAGGGGTCGGTGACTATGGCTACACCTTC. Residues: CASRTGVGDYGYTF. Full variable domain (missing parts from reference TRBV5-4 and TRBJ1-2): ETGVTQSPTHLIKTRGQQVTLRCSSQSGHNTVSWYQQALGQGPQFIFQYYREEENGRGNFPPRFSGLQFPNYSSELNVNALELDDSALYLCASRTGVGDYGYTFGSGTRLTVV.

This clonotype appeared many times. The chain has TRBV7-8 and TRBJ2-1; D is ambiguous. Trimming stripped 3 bases from V and 7 bases from J, with 13 bases between. Per germline, CDR1 SGHVS and CDR2 FQNEAQ. The CDR3 extends over 14 amino acids. CDR3 sequence reads: CASSFGVGQNEQFF. The DNA for the CDR3 is TGTGCCAGCAGCTTTGGGGTGGGCCAGAATGAGCAGTTCTTC.

This clonotype has at least ten counts. The chain links TRBV12-3 or TRBV12-4 to TRBJ2-3, with D hard to call. V gave up 3 bases and J gave up 6 bases, with 10 bases separating them. There are 13 residues in the CDR3. CDR3 coding DNA: TGTGCCAGCAGTTTCGAGGAGAGGGATACGCAGTATTTT. Protein product: CASSFEERDTQYF.

This clonotype has a count of ten or more. The chain combines TRBV4-3 with TRBJ2-1; 12 bases map to TRBD2. J lost 4 bases, V lost 4 bases, and 14 bases had no gene match. CDR3 length: 19 residues. Germline V gene sequence: CDR1 LGHNA, CDR2 YSLEER. CDR3 protein: CASSPGGLAGGLAYNEQFF. The CDR3 bases are TGCGCCAGCAGCCCCGGGGGGCTAGCGGGGGGGTTGGCGTACAATGAGCAGTTCTTC.

This clonotype has a count of ten or more. The chain carries TRBV28 and TRBJ2-5; D might be TRBD1 (6 bases). Germline CDR1 reads MDHEN; CDR2 reads SYDVKM. V shed 5 bases and J shed 1 base, with 14 bases lying between them. This CDR3 is 15 amino acids long. This chain's CDR3 is CASSAPGTLQETQYF. Here the CDR3 DNA reads TGTGCCAGCAGTGCACCCGGGACACTCCAAGAGACCCAGTACTTC.

This clonotype was recorded at least ten times. The V gene is TRBV6-5, the J gene TRBJ1-6; TRBD1 aligns across 7 bases. The CDR3 runs 13 residues. The germline V gene encodes CDR1 MNHEY and CDR2 SVGAGI. V dropped 6 bases and J dropped 13; count of bases not matched to a gene: 9. CDR3 sequence reads: CASRATGRAPLHF. DNA for the CDR3: TGTGCCAGCAGAGCGACAGGGCGCGCGCCCCTCCACTTT.

This clonotype has ten or more counts. The chain is built from TRBV7-6 and TRBJ2-1, with D hard to call. V was trimmed by 2 bases and J by 0 bases, leaving 17 bases between them. Germline CDR1 and CDR2: SGHVS and FNYEAQ. The CDR3 totals 18 residues. This CDR3 is CASSLTATTTNSYNEQFF. CDR3 nucleotide sequence: TGTGCCAGCAGCTTAACAGCTACCACTACGAACTCCTACAATGAGCAGTTCTTC. Full variable domain (outside the CDR3, taken from reference TRBV7-6 and TRBJ2-1): GAGVSQSPRYKVTKRGQDVALRCDPISGHVSLYWYRQALGQGPEFLTYFNYEAQQDKSGLPNDRFSAERPEGSISTLTIQRTEQRDSAMYRCASSLTATTTNSYNEQFFGPGTRLTVL.

This clonotype has at least ten counts. The V gene is TRBV5-1, the J gene TRBJ1-6, with D perhaps TRBD1 (6 bases). The CDR3 covers 15 residues. From germline, CDR1 is SGHRS and CDR2 YFSETQ. The V gene lost 0 bases and the J gene lost 6 bases, with 10 bases spanning the gap. CDR3 bases: TGCGCCAGCAGCTTGGAGGGACAACGTAATTCACCCCTCCACTTT. This gives the protein CASSLEGQRNSPLHF.

This clonotype was detected many times. This chain uses TRBV29-1 with TRBJ2-5, with 9 bases fitting TRBD2. With V trimmed by 7 bases and J by 1 base, 7 bases remained unmatched. Germline V gene data show CDR1 as SQVTM and CDR2 as ANQGSEA. The CDR3 is 14 residues long. The CDR3 bases are TGCAGCGCGGATAGCGGGGGCCCCCAAGAGACCCAGTACTTC. As protein: CSADSGGPQETQYF. Based on the CDR3 plus reference TRBV29-1 and TRBJ2-5, the full variable domain is SAVISQKPSRDICQRGTSLTIQCQVDSQVTMMFWYRQQPGQSLTLIATANQGSEATYESGFVIDKFPISRPNLTFSTLTVSNMSPEDSSIYLCSADSGGPQETQYFGPGTRLLVL.

This clonotype was seen repeatedly, ten times or more. The chain is built from TRBV18 and TRBJ1-1; 10 bases are a match to TRBD1. The V gene end was trimmed by 6 bases and the J gene end by 4 bases; junction bases not matched to a gene: 5. Germline V gene data show CDR1 as KGHSH and CDR2 as LQKENI. This CDR3 region has 14 residues. Here the CDR3 DNA reads TGTGCCAGCTCTGGACAGGGGGACTCCACTGAAGCTTTCTTT. It encodes CASSGQGDSTEAFF. The full variable domain, rest sourced from reference TRBV18 and TRBJ1-1, is NAGVMQNPRHLVRRRGQEARLRCSPMKGHSHVYWYRQLPEEGLKFMVYLQKENIIDESGMPKERFSAEFPKEGPSILRIQQVVRGDSAAYFCASSGQGDSTEAFFGQGTRLTVV.